This T cell receptor (beta chain) was sequenced during a study of cytomegalovirus exposure and HLA in healthy donors. With 60 Vbeta and 13 Jbeta primers, the PCR was carried out. Some clones are missing from TCRdb's copy, which holds only in-frame ones; the method was immunoSEQ multiplex PCR. Among about 73,000 clones listed, roughly 70% were seen once. Overall study findings and caveats: Donors belonging to an Asian-associated ancestry cluster reportedly showed fewer N-insertions in productive TCRs than the approximately 670-donor mean, according to what a later analysis found. Approximately 160 TCR beta chains were listed as cytomegalovirus-associated. Prior analysis indicated that the majority of TCR beta V segments exhibited productivity approximately 90% or approximately 30% of the time.

Concerning this clone: Its cognate antigen is unknown.

Sequencing was carried out using PBMCs. This sequence originates from a man aged 65 to 85 in good health and CMV-seronegative.

CDR3 amino acids: CASSLVAGTSGPGDTQYF. CDR3 nucleotides: TGTGCCAGCAGCTTAGTCGCGGGGACTAGCGGGCCTGGAGATACGCAGTATTTT. This chain connects TRBV11-2 to TRBJ2-3; 12 nucleotides match TRBD2. Germline-derived CDR1 and CDR2 are SGHAT and FQNNGV. J lost 5 bases, V lost 1 base, and 10 bases had no gene match. The CDR3 is 18 amino acids.